The T cell receptor beta chain under discussion was sequenced for a study of OX40 agonist ivuxolimab in advanced cancers. In the study overall: In this trial design, patients received ivuxolimab intravenously at 0.01 to 10 mg/kg every 2 weeks. Three patients, one with hepatocellular carcinoma and two with cutaneous melanoma, achieved partial responses.

The CDR3 runs to 13 residues. The germline gives CDR1 SGDLS, CDR2 YYNGEE. The V gene end was trimmed by 4 bases and the J gene end by 11 bases; junction bases not matched to a gene: 11. Points on this clone: Its antigen is currently unknown.

Whole-study findings and limits: Clonal expansion from baseline to week 6 occurred in both CD4+ and CD8+ T cells.

Method: immunoSEQ multiplex PCR; TCRdb's copy keeps in-frame clones and lacks some. The data hold under 55,000 clones, with approximately 80% observed a single time. The source is an adult with an advanced solid tumor such as melanoma, head and neck, liver or kidney cancer. The chain recombines TRBV9 with TRBJ1-1; 7 bases align to TRBD1. The material sequenced was CD4+ or CD8+ T cells sorted from blood, taken in a trial of the OX40 agonist ivuxolimab. The CDR3 spells CASSLQGQGDAFF. CDR3 in DNA: TGTGCCAGCAGCCTACAGGGGCAGGGGGATGCTTTCTTT.